These T cell receptor beta chains were read from a single sample in a study of T cell changes during pregnancy in multiple sclerosis. Some clones are missing from TCRdb's copy, which holds only in-frame ones; the method was immunoSEQ multiplex PCR. The top ten hold around 10% of the sample, which has over 30,000 clones, 70% to 90% seen once. Specimen: CD8+ T cells from peripheral blood mononuclear cells, collected in the third trimester of pregnancy. These receptors all come from a female donor with multiple sclerosis, enrolled in a pregnancy study. CDR3s include the opening cysteine and the closing phenylalanine or tryptophan.

>TRBV7-9
CASSPGGVFKTEAFF
>TRBV13
CASTFRASTDTQYF
>TRBV10-3
CAISEPGTGGFEQYF
>TRBV29-1
CSVEDLGQTWEGYTF
>TRBV6-1
CASSADRRVNEKLFF
>TRBV30
CAWSPGSEAFF
>TRBV5-5
CASSLVGGIFRTNNEQFF
>TRBV19
CASRQGGTGQPQHF
>TRBV2
CAAPGRDPVKANYGYTF
>TRBV11-2
CASSPRLGFSTDTQYF
>TRBV7-3
CASSLRGYNSPLHF
>TRBV27
CASSLGTSGSQVTGELFF
>TRBV2
CASSPHPQVDQPQHF
>TRBV30
CAVPKGQGERNYGYTF
>TRBV2
CASRGAEQYF
>TRBV27
CASSPTGIHEQYF
>TRBV9
CASSGQGIGTEAFF
>TRBV2
CASSESPGLAKNIQYF
>TRBV9
CASSVLSGELFF
>TRBV7-2
CASSSFTSGQETQYF
>TRBV27
CASSKSGVRNQPQHF
>TRBV9
CASSVGTGSDEQYF
>TRBV27
CASSPLGQGLGEQYF
>TRBV6-5
CASSYSRVMETQYF
>TRBV2
CASSGLAGTDTQYF
>TRBV6-5
CASSYSAGNTEAFF
>TRBV5-4
CVSSPSGGAANEQFF
>TRBV27
CAEAGERDRLDSGANVLTF
>TRBV2
CASSGTSGYSYNEQFF
>TRBV6-5
CASSYGSAGAGNTIYF
>TRBV7-9
CASSSPDLGPGDTQYF
>TRBV4-1
CASSQGQGRRTEAFF
>TRBV13
CASSVGRDRGGRTEAFF
>TRBV6-5
CASSWGGGYTF
>TRBV5-4
CASSLDRGLFNSPLHF
>TRBV7-2
CASSYDRGNGYTF
>TRBV6-5
CASSYSRQVNTEAFF
>TRBV19
CASSSPGTTPPNYGYTF
>TRBV7-8
CASSPNRTSRAYEQYF
>TRBV2
CASSNPLQGTQNYGYTF
>TRBV4-2
CASSQEEGSVTGELFF
>TRBV2
CASSGGIQYF
>TRBV7-2
CASSPGRGDTQYF
>TRBV19
CASRWGGRDSNQPQHF
>TRBV4-1
CASSQATGGSSNQPQHF
>TRBV19
CASSRTGNQETQYF
>TRBV13
CASSSRSLNTGELFF
>TRBV7-9
CASSLSHQETQYF
>TRBV9
CASSVQREGSGANVLTF
>TRBV28
CASSLLRTGGRNTEAFF
>TRBV29-1
CSVERRDRGPNYGYTF
>TRBV9
CASSTGTPYNEQFF
>TRBV9
CASSVAQARETQYF
>TRBV21-1
CASGSRQGPDTQYF
>TRBV9
CASSVDVGSGRRYNEQFF
>TRBV19
CASSTSGQGGDGYTF